This T cell receptor beta chain comes out of a study of blood T cell repertoires in COVID-19. Across the study: Acute and convalescent COVID-19 specimens originated in the United States, Italy and Spain. T cells, B-cell-depleted T cells, or PBMCs supplied cDNA or gDNA.

The junction had 3 bases not matched to a gene; V was cut back by 2 bases and J by 2 bases. The CDR3 length is 15 residues. Germline CDR1 reads SGDLS; CDR2 reads YYNGEE. As handled by the study authors: Counts of nucleated cells, estimated from reference gene primer amplification, were obtained. The method was immunoSEQ multiplex PCR; TCRdb's version includes in-frame clones alone and lacks a portion of them. D and trimming were read from the DNA, whereas the V and J calls and clone size are those reported in that table. The data hold around 95,000 clones, with more than 85% observed a single time. The V call is TRBV9, the J call TRBJ1-3; 8 bases are a match to TRBD1. The sequencing input was peripheral blood. This sequence originates from a man younger than 40 in a cohort sampled during active COVID-19. CDR3 coding DNA: TGTGCCAGCAGCGTTGAGACAGGGGCTGGAAACACCATATATTTT. It yields the protein CASSVETGAGNTIYF.